This T cell receptor (beta chain) was observed in a study of CD8+CD57+ T cells in acquired aplastic anemia (dated by TCRdb to 2016 to 2019). About the full investigation: On average, sorted CD4+ and CD8+ cells yielded 3.2 ug of extracted DNA, with a range of roughly 0.19 to 27.4 ug. For healthy donor samples, the average read count was roughly 9.9 million for CD4+ cells and 11.0 million for CD8+ cells.

As for this clonotype: No cognate antigen has been identified for it. This is likely a read error, given that the CDR3 carries no conserved phenylalanine or tryptophan at its end. The DNA is omitted, as the CDR3 cannot be located on it reliably, and the CDR3 follows TCRdb's listing.

Genomic DNA served as template for TCR beta VDJ combination and CDR3 sequence profiling. An Illumina HiSeq 2000 was used for TCR repertoire sequencing. Turning to the authors' computational methods: TRBV/TRBJ rearrangement plots, CDR3 size and DJ length profiles, and Simpson's diversity index were used to evaluate the repertoires. The most abundant DNA sequence in the deep sequencing data was defined as the immunodominant clone. CDR3 amino acid sequences were checked for sharing across subjects and were also compared against the VDJdb database and published repertoires. Clones were called with MiXCR by TCRdb after fastp trimmed the public reads at Q25, and only in-frame beta chains were retained. Rows are unified per CDR3 protein, each entry keeping the most common DNA and genes. These V and J calls are TCRdb output, not the study's own analysis. This sample holds 400,000 to 450,000 distinct CDR3 sequences; approximately 70% were observed only once. 3.5% to 4.5% of the sample rests with the top ten.

The study deep-sequenced TCR repertoires of sorted CD4+ and CD8+ blood T cells from severe aplastic anemia patients and healthy subjects. Ficoll-Paque density gradient centrifugation was used to isolate peripheral blood mononuclear cells. CD4+ and CD8+ T cells were sorted by FACS or magnetic beads before DNA extraction. Points the paper makes about the study in general: Although 25 to 30 CD8+ CDR3 sequences were shared by patients and controls, these sequences appeared highly expressed in patients and within the immunodominant clones of patients. Patients and healthy controls showed no significant difference in CD8+ Simpson's diversity (P=0.060).

From its first to its last residue, the CDR3 has 14 amino acids. Via the germline V gene, CDR1 is SNHLY and CDR2 FYNNEI. The TCR comes from a human donor in good health, serving as a control. The rearrangement joined TRBV2 to TRBJ2-5; the table calls TRBD2, which could not be checked here. The sequenced material came from sorted CD4+, CD8+, or CD8+CD57+ T cells (not recorded which) from PBMCs. The CDR3 has the sequence CASSEGVGGYTFGL.